The 4 T cell receptor beta chains reported below all come from one sample, sequenced in a study of T cell responses to AZD1222 COVID-19 vaccine. Method: immunoSEQ multiplex PCR; TCRdb's copy keeps in-frame clones and lacks some. Of about 130,000 clones listed, approximately 90% are singletons. The source material was peripheral blood, sampled on day 0 of AZD1222 vaccination. All receptors come from an adult in good health.

The chain has TRBV2 and TRBJ1-2, with D uncertain. The germline CDR1 and CDR2 sequences are SNHLY and FYNNEI. V lost 2 bases and J 2 bases, leaving 9 bases between the germline ends. This CDR3 is 14 amino acids long. CDR3 protein: CASSEWIGNYGYTF. The CDR3, as DNA: TGTGCCAGCAGTGAATGGATAGGGAACTATGGCTACACCTTC. Drawing the rest from reference TRBV2 and TRBJ1-2, the complete variable domain is EPEVTQTPSHQVTQMGQEVILRCVPISNHLYFYWYRQILGQKVEFLVSFYNNEISEKSEIFDDQFSVERPDGSNFTLKIRSTKLEDSAMYFCASSEWIGNYGYTFGSGTRLTVV.

V and J are TRBV6-2 or TRBV6-3 and TRBJ1-2; TRBD1 matches 10 bases. The CDR3 is made up of 16 amino acids. With 2 bases clipped from V and 5 bases from J, the junction kept 8 bases outside the gene matches. CDR1 is MNHEY and CDR2 is SVGEGT in the germline V gene. In DNA form, the CDR3 reads TGTGCCAGCAGTTACAGATTGACAGGGGGCCCATATGGCTACACCTTC. Amino acids: CASSYRLTGGPYGYTF.

This sequence joins TRBV19 and TRBJ1-4; D unresolved. This CDR3 is built from 15 residues. Germline CDR1 is LNHDA and CDR2 is SQIVND (reference sequence). V dropped 3 bases and J dropped 0 bases, with 8 bases sitting between them. The CDR3 region is CASSIGQTTNEKLFF. The CDR3 bases are TGTGCCAGTAGTATTGGTCAGACAACTAATGAAAAACTGTTTTTT.

The gene calls are TRBV6-4 and TRBJ1-1; D ambiguous. The CDR3 length is 13 residues. Germline CDR1 and CDR2: MRHNA and SNTAGT. V was pared by 5 bases and J by 0 bases, with 7 bases between. This CDR3 is CASSIDLNTEAFF. The CDR3 nucleotides are TGTGCCAGCAGTATCGACCTGAACACTGAAGCTTTCTTT.